This TCR beta chain was profiled in a study of cytomegalovirus exposure and HLA in healthy donors. As to this clone: Its specificity is not known.

The junction had 5 bases not matched to a gene; V was cut back by 6 bases and J by 6 bases. Germline V lookup: CDR1 SQVTM, CDR2 ANQGSEA. CDR3 length equals 12 residues. The study ran its PCR with 60 Vbeta and 13 Jbeta primers. Original analysis: Per a later analysis, the number of unique TCR beta chains was approximately 80 million, of which about 11 million were shared. Produced via immunoSEQ multiplex PCR; TCRdb's table is partial and in-frame only. V and J calls and clone size are those listed in that table; D and trimming were worked out from the DNA. The data contain some 200,000 clones, 9.5% of them singletons. General study results and limits: It was reported in a later analysis that an Asian-associated ancestry cluster showed fewer N-insertions than the 666-donor mean. In a later analysis, TCR beta V- and J-gene trimming was associated with a missense DCLRE1C variant. For cytomegalovirus status, the classifier reportedly gave diagnoses with high specificity and sensitivity.

The rearrangement links TRBV29-1 to TRBJ2-1; 7 bases agree with TRBD2. The TCR originated in a woman under 40 in good health and CMV-seropositive. Sequenced input: PBMCs. The CDR3 protein is CSVRDYPNEQFF. DNA for the CDR3: TGCAGCGTAAGGGACTACCCCAATGAGCAGTTCTTC.